This T cell receptor beta chain was sequenced during a study of shared clonotypes between healthy human individuals. CDR1 is SGHAT, CDR2 FQNNGV, per germline. This CDR3 is 19 amino acids long. The junction had 4 bases not matched to a gene; V was cut back by 0 bases and J by 1 base. Generated by immunoSEQ multiplex PCR, the TCRdb table keeps only in-frame clones and is missing some. In the table there are fewer than 150,000 clones, around two thirds of which are singletons. The sequencing input was memory CD8+ T cells sorted from blood. The sample's subset: CD45RO+ cells pooled with CCR7-negative TemRA cells. The sequence came from a woman in her thirties in good health. The rearrangement uses TRBV11-2 and TRBJ2-2; 14 positions match TRBD2. Written as DNA, the CDR3 is TGTGCCAGCAGCTTAGAGGGCGGACTAGCGGGAGGGAACACCGGGGAGCTGTTTTTT. This codes for CASSLEGGLAGGNTGELFF.